A selection of T cell receptor beta chains follows, all from one sample in a study of vaccination and CD4 T cells after COVID-19. TCRdb re-called the PCR reads with MiXCR, one entry per CDR3 protein. This table has around 18,000 distinct CDR3 sequences, 53% appearing once. These TCRs are of unknown antigen specificity. The source was CD4+ T cells from blood, cultured in vitro, collected before SARS-CoV-2 vaccination. These receptors were obtained from a human donor who had recovered from COVID-19. The CDR3 runs from the conserved cysteine through the conserved F or W. The D gene is left open where the match is weak. Expanded clones are given a class, and other clones once, few, many or no size at all.

TRBV18	TRBJ2-7	TRBD1	-	TGTGCCAGCTCACCACCGGGACAGGGTGATTACGAGCAGTACTTC	CASSPPGQGDYEQYF
TRBV10-3	TRBJ2-3	TRBD1	-	TGTGCCATCAGCTCGGACAGGGGGCCCACAGATACGCAGTATTTT	CAISSDRGPTDTQYF
TRBV27	TRBJ2-5	TRBD2	-	TGTGCCAGCCGGGGAGCGGGACAAGAGACCCAGTACTTC	CASRGAGQETQYF
TRBV28	TRBJ1-2	-	few	TGTGCCAGCAGTTTAGGGCCGGGGTTTTTTTATGGCTACACCTTC	CASSLGPGFFYGYTF
TRBV19	TRBJ2-3	TRBD2	-	TGTGCCAGTAGAACGACTAGCAGTCGCACAGATACGCAGTATTTT	CASRTTSSRTDTQYF
TRBV5-1	TRBJ2-1	-	once	TGCGCCAGCAGCTTGGGCGGGAACTCCTACAATGAGCAGTTCTTC	CASSLGGNSYNEQFF
TRBV6-2/TRBV6-3	TRBJ2-7	TRBD2	-	TGTGCCAGCAGTTACGCGAGGACTAGCCCCAATCGCGAGCAGTACTTC	CASSYARTSPNREQYF
TRBV7-6	TRBJ1-4	-	-	TGTGCCAGCAGTCTGCCGTCTAATGAAAAACTGTTTTTT	CASSLPSNEKLFF
TRBV2	TRBJ1-1	-	-	TGTGCCAGCAACCGTGGGACATTAAACACTGAAGCTTTCTTT	CASNRGTLNTEAFF
TRBV27	TRBJ1-2	-	-	TGTGCCAGCAGGGACAACTATGGCTACACCTTC	CASRDNYGYTF
TRBV7-3	TRBJ2-2	-	-	TGTGCCAGCAGCCCCTCCCGGACGGGGGGCTCCGGGGAGCTGTTTTTT	CASSPSRTGGSGELFF
TRBV25-1	TRBJ1-1	-	few	TGTGCCAGCAGTGAATGGGGAAGGGGGAACACTGAAGCTTTCTTT	CASSEWGRGNTEAFF
TRBV28	TRBJ1-1	-	-	TGTGCCAGCAGTTTAGGTGTTATGAACACTGAAGCTTTCTTT	CASSLGVMNTEAFF
TRBV7-9	TRBJ2-7	TRBD2	-	TGTGCCAGCAGCTCAGCCGGGACTAGGTCATTCGGTACCTACGAGCAGTACTTC	CASSSAGTRSFGTYEQYF
TRBV6-1	TRBJ2-7	TRBD1	-	TGTGCCAGCACCAGTGGGACAGGGGGCTACGAGCAGTACTTC	CASTSGTGGYEQYF
TRBV18	TRBJ1-3	-	few	TGTGCCAGCTCACCAGGGCAAGGAAACACCATATATTTT	CASSPGQGNTIYF
TRBV7-2	TRBJ2-1	-	-	TGTGCCAGCAGCCCCAGTAGCGGCAATGAGCAGTTCTTC	CASSPSSGNEQFF
TRBV18	TRBJ1-2	-	-	TGTGCCAGCTCACCGCGGACGGAGTTTTATGGCTACACCTTC	CASSPRTEFYGYTF
TRBV6-1	TRBJ2-1	TRBD2	-	TGTGCCAGCAGCTTCACAACGACTAGCGGGAGATGGAATGAGCAGTTCTTC	CASSFTTTSGRWNEQFF
TRBV15	TRBJ2-1	TRBD1	-	TGTGCCACCAGCAGAGATCGGTTGGGACAGGGGGCAAGTGAGCAGTTCTTC	CATSRDRLGQGASEQFF
TRBV6-1	TRBJ1-3	-	-	TGTGCCAGCAGTGGAAACACAGGGAACTCTGGAAACACCATATATTTT	CASSGNTGNSGNTIYF
TRBV7-8	TRBJ2-6	-	-	TGTGCCAGCAGCGTCCCGGGGCTGGATTTCTCTGGGGCCAACGTCCTGACTTTC	CASSVPGLDFSGANVLTF
TRBV7-6	TRBJ2-5	-	-	TGTGCCAGCAGCCCACGCCGGGGAGAGACCCAGTACTTC	CASSPRRGETQYF
TRBV7-8	TRBJ2-1	TRBD2	-	TGTGCCAGCAGACTATCGGGTAGCGGGTCCTACAATGAGCAGTTCTTC	CASRLSGSGSYNEQFF
TRBV15	TRBJ2-2	-	few	TGTGCCACCAGCAGAGATGGCTTTAGCACCGGGGAGCTGTTTTTT	CATSRDGFSTGELFF
TRBV2	TRBJ1-1	-	few	TGTGCCAGCAGCTTCACTGAAGCTTTCTTT	CASSFTEAFF
TRBV28	TRBJ1-1	-	-	TGTGCCAGCAGCCGTCCGGGACCCACTGAAGCTTTCTTT	CASSRPGPTEAFF
TRBV20-1	TRBJ2-3	-	few	TGCAGTGCTAGACTCGGCGGTAGCACAGATACGCAGTATTTT	CSARLGGSTDTQYF
TRBV6-2/TRBV6-3	TRBJ2-7	-	-	TGTGCCAGCAGTTACCCATCCTACGAGCAGTACTTC	CASSYPSYEQYF
TRBV7-9	TRBJ2-3	TRBD2	-	TGTGCCAGCAGCGTAGCGGGAGGAAATACGCAGTATTTT	CASSVAGGNTQYF